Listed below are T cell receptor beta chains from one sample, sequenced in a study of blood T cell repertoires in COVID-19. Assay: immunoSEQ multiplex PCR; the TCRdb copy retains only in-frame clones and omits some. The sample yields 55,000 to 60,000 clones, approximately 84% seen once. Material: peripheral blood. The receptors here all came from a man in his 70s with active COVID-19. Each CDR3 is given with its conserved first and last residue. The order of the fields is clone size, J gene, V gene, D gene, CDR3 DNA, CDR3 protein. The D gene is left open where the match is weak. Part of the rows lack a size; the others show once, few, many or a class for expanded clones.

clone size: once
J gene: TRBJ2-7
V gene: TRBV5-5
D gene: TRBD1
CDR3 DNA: TGTGCCAGCAGCGGGACAGGGGACGGCGAGCAGTACTTC
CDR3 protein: CASSGTGDGEQYF

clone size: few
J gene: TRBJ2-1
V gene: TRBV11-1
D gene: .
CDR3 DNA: TGTGCCAGCAGCTTAGGGTGGGACTCAACCTACAATGAGCAGTTCTTC
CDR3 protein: CASSLGWDSTYNEQFF

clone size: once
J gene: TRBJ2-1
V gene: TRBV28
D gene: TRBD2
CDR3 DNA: TGTGCCAGCAGTCCCACAGCGGGGACTGGTAATGAGCAGTTCTTC
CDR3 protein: CASSPTAGTGNEQFF

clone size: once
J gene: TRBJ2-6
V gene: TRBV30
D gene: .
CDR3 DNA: TGTGCCGGGGCCACAGGGACCCGCTCTGGGGCCAACGTCCTGACTTTC
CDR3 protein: CAGATGTRSGANVLTF

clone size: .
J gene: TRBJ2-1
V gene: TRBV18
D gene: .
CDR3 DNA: TGTGCCAGCTCACCAGCGGCATCCTACAATGAGCAGTTCTTC
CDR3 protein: CASSPAASYNEQFF

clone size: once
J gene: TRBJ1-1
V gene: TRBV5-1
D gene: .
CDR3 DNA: TGCGCCAGCAGCTTGCAGACAGGATCGCATGAAGCTTTCTTT
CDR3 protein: CASSLQTGSHEAFF

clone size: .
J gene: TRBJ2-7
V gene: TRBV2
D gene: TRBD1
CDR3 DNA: TGTGCCAGCAGGAACAGGGGTAACGAGCAGTACTTC
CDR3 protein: CASRNRGNEQYF

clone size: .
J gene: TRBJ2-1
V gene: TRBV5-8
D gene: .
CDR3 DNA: TGTGCCAGCAGCTTGGGAGGTCACAATGAGCAGTTCTTC
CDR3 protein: CASSLGGHNEQFF

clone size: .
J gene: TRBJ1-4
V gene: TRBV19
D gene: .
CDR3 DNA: TGTGCCAGTAGTATTCGGGCAGGGGATGAAAAACTGTTTTTT
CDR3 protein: CASSIRAGDEKLFF

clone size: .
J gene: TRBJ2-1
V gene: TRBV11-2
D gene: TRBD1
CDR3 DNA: TGTGCCAGCAGCTTAGGCGCGGGACAGGGGTCCTACAATGAGCAGTTCTTC
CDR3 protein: CASSLGAGQGSYNEQFF

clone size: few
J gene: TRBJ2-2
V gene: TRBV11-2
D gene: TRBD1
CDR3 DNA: TGTGCCAGCAGACAGGGGGCGAGTACCGGGGAGCTGTTTTTT
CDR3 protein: CASRQGASTGELFF

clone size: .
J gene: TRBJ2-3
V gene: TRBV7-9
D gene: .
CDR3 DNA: TGTGCCAGCAGCCTCAGGGCAAAGCGGGCCACCACAGATACGCAGTATTTT
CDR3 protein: CASSLRAKRATTDTQYF

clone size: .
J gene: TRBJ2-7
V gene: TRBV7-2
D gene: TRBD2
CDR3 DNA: TGTGCCAGCAGCTTAGCGGGCGGGAGTCCCTTGCTCTACGAGCAGTACTTC
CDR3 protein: CASSLAGGSPLLYEQYF

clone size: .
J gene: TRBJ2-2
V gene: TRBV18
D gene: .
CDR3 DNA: TGTGCCAGCTCACCACTCGGCAGGGAGGACACCGGGGAGCTGTTTTTT
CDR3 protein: CASSPLGREDTGELFF

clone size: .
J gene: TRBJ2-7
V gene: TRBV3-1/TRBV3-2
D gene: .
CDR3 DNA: TGTGCCAGCAGTCAAAGGGAAGGGGGTAGGGGGCAGTACTTC
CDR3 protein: CASSQREGGRGQYF

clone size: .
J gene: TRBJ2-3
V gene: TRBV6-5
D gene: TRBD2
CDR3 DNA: TGTGCCAGCATACCCGGGACTAGCGGGGCAGATACGCAGTATTTT
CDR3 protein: CASIPGTSGADTQYF

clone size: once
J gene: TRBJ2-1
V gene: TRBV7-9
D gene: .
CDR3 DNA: TGTGCCAGCAGCTTAAAAGTTGCGCTACGCTCCTACAATGAGCAGTTCTTC
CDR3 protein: CASSLKVALRSYNEQFF

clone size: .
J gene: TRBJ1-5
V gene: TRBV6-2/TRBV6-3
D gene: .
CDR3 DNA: TGTGCCAGCAGTTACGGGCAGAGAGATCAGCCCCAGCATTTT
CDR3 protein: CASSYGQRDQPQHF

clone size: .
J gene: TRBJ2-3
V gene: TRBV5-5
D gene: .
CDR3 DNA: TGTGCCAGCAGCTTGGAGAGATTGAGAGATACGCAGTATTTT
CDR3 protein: CASSLERLRDTQYF

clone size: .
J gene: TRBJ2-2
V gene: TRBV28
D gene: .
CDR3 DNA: TGTGCCAGCAGCTCACCTGGAGGGGCTACCGGGGAGCTGTTTTTT
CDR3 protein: CASSSPGGATGELFF

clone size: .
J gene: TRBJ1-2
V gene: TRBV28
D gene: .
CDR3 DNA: TGTGCCAGCAGGCACCGGACAGAGATTCCTAACTATGGCTACACCTTC
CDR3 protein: CASRHRTEIPNYGYTF

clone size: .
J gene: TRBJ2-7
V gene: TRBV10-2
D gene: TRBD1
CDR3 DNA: TGCGCCAGCAGTGACCGACAGGGGGACTCCTACGAGCAGTACTTC
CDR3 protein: CASSDRQGDSYEQYF

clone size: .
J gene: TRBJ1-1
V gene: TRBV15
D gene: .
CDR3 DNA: TGTGCCACCAGCAGAGGGGGGGAAGGAGGCACTGAAGCTTTCTTT
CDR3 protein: CATSRGGEGGTEAFF

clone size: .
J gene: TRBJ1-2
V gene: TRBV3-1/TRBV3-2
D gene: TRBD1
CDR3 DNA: TGTGCCAGCAGCCAAGATCAGCAGGGGGCCGGCTACACCTTC
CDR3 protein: CASSQDQQGAGYTF

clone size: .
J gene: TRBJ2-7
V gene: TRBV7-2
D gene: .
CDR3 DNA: TGTGCCAGCAGCTCGAGCGGCCAGAGCTCCTACGAGCAGTACTTC
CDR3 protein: CASSSSGQSSYEQYF

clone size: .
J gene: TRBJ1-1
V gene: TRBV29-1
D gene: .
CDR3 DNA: TGCAGCGTACGACAGGTGGGGTACACTGAAGCTTTCTTT
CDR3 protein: CSVRQVGYTEAFF

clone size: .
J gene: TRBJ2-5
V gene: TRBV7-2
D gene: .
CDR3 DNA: TGTGCCAGCAGCTTAGCCGCACATCAGACCCAGTACTTC
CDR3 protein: CASSLAAHQTQYF

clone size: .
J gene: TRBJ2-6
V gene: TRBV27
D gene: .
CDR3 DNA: TGTGCCAGCAGTTCCCAGACAGGCACCTCTGGGGCCAACGTCCTGACTTTC
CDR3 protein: CASSSQTGTSGANVLTF

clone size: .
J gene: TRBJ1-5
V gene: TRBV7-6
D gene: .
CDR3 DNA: TGTGCCAGCAGCTTAACAGTTGGCAATCAGCCCCAGCATTTT
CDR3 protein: CASSLTVGNQPQHF

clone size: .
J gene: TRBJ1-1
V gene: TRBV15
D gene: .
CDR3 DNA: TGTGCCACCAGCAGAGTCGGTACTGAAGCTTTCTTT
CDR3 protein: CATSRVGTEAFF

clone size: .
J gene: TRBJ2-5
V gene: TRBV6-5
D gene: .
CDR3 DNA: TGTGCCAGCAGTTCCCTCTGGGAGTCGCAAGAGACCCAGTACTTC
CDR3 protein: CASSSLWESQETQYF

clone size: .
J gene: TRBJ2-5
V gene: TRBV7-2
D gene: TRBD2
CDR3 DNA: TGTGCCAGCAGCTTTGGCGGGGGGAAAGAGACCCAGTACTTC
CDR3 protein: CASSFGGGKETQYF

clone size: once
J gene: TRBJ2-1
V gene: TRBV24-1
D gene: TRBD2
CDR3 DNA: TGTGCCACCAGTGACCCTGGGACTAGCGGTCCCTACAATGAGCAGTTCTTC
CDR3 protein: CATSDPGTSGPYNEQFF

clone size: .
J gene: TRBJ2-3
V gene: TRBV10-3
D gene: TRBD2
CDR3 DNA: TGTGCCATCAGGAATGAAGGGAGGGCCGAGGATACGCAGTATTTT
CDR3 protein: CAIRNEGRAEDTQYF

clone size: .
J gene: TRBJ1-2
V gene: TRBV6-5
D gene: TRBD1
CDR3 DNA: TGTGCCAGCACCGACAGGGCCACTGATGGCTACACCTTC
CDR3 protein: CASTDRATDGYTF

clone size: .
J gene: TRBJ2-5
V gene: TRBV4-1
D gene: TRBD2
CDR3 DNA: TGCGCCAGCAGCCGCGGGACTAGCGGGAGGGGAGAGACCCAGTACTTC
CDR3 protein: CASSRGTSGRGETQYF

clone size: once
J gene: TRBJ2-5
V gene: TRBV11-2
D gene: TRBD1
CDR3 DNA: TGTGCCAGCAGCGAGGGACAGAAAGAGACCCAGTACTTC
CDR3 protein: CASSEGQKETQYF

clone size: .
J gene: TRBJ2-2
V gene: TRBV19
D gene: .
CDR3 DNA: TGTGCCAGTAGTATCACAGGGTGGAGCACCGGGGAGCTGTTTTTT
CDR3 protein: CASSITGWSTGELFF

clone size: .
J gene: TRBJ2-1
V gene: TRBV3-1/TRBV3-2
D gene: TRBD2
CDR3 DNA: TGTGCCAGCAGCCGAATGACTAGCCTGAATGAGCAGTTCTTC
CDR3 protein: CASSRMTSLNEQFF

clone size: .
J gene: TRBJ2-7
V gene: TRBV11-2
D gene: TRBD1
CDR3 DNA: TGTGCCAGCAGCTTAGATTGGACAGGGAGCCACGAGCAGTACTTC
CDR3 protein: CASSLDWTGSHEQYF

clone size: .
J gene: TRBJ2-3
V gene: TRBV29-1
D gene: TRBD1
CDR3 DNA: TGCAGCGCTCCTGGACAGGCTAGCACAGATACGCAGTATTTT
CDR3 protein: CSAPGQASTDTQYF